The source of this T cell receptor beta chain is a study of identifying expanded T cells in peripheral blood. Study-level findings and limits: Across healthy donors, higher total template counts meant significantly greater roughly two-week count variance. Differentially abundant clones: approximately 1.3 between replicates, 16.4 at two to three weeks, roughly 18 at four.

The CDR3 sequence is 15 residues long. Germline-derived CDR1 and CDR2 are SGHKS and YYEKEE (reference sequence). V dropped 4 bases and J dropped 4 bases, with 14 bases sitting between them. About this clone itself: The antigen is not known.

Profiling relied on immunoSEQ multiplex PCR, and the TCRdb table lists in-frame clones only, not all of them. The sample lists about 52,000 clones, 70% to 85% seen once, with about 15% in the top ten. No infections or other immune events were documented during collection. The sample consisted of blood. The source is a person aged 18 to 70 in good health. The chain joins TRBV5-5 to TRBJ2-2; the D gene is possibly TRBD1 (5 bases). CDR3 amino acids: CASSRALGRTGELFF. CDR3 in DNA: TGTGCCAGCAGCCGGGCCTTGGGGCGCACCGGGGAGCTGTTTTTT.